This T cell receptor (beta chain) stems from a study of CD8+ T cells in alopecia areata. Study-wide context: Using the percentage of affected scalp area, treated patients' severity was scored. Study outcomes and limitations: Many expanded lesional clones persisted in scalp and blood during tofacitinib treatment. Across lesional scalp, and particularly alopecia totalis/universalis, clonality surpassed that of normal scalp.

Extracted from the samples, RNA was reverse transcribed into cDNA to serve as the sequencing template. The method was immunoSEQ multiplex PCR; TCRdb's version includes in-frame clones alone and lacks a portion of them. The profile shows about 290,000 clones, 58% of them singletons. The treatment is: oral pan-JAK inhibitor, 5-10 mg twice daily. CDR3 length equals 14 residues. Germline V gene sequence: CDR1 SQVTM, CDR2 ANQGSEA. Trimming shortened V by 5 bases and J by 3 bases, and 15 bases separated the two germline ends. Concerning this clone: The target antigen is unknown.

The source of this sequence is a human donor with alopecia areata. V gene TRBV29-1 combines with J gene TRBJ2-3; D might be TRBD1 (6 bases). The sequences come from CD4+ T cells sorted from blood, collected at week 24, from a patient treated with tofacitinib. As DNA, the CDR3 is TGCAGCGTTCACAGGGCATGGGGTACAGATACGCAGTATTTT. Protein product: CSVHRAWGTDTQYF.